This TCR beta chain was sequenced for a study of blood T cell repertoires in COVID-19. Generated by immunoSEQ multiplex PCR, the TCRdb table keeps only in-frame clones and is missing some. Of 200,000 to 250,000 clones in the sample, about 88% were seen once. Recovery meant two consecutive negative NP/OP PCR tests, professional clearance, or resolved symptoms. This CDR3 is built from 16 residues. Germline V lookup: CDR1 SGHDN, CDR2 FVKESK. V dropped 4 bases and J dropped 3; count of bases not matched to a gene: 9. This chain connects TRBV14 to TRBJ2-7, with TRBD2 matching over 10 bases. Sequenced: PBMCs or T cells enriched from blood (not recorded which). This TCR was recovered from a woman aged 45-65 years who had recovered from COVID-19. The CDR3: CASSLTLAGERYEQYF. CDR3 nucleotide sequence: TGTGCCAGCAGCCTTACTCTAGCGGGAGAGCGCTACGAGCAGTACTTC.